A single sample is the source of the 16 T cell receptor beta chains below, sequenced in a study of T-cell reconstitution after alpha-beta-depleted transplantation in children. Researchers prepared the TCRbeta library using unique molecular identifiers, the study reports. MiXCR, run by TCRdb on the PCR reads, gives a single entry per CDR3 protein. Found here are some 490,000 distinct CDR3 sequences, roughly an eighth of them singletons; the top ten hold more than 5.5%. The sequences come from PBMCs from the stem cell graft donor, collected from the stem cell graft. All receptors derive from a human donor who donated a stem cell graft to a child with combined immunodeficiency.

This clonotype has a count of ten or more. V is TRBV27 and J is TRBJ2-4, with D perhaps matching TRBD2 (6 bases). V gave up 1 base and J gave up 7 bases, with 8 bases separating them. The CDR3 totals 13 residues. Per the germline V gene, CDR1 is MNHEY and CDR2 is SMNVEV (reference sequence). CDR3 protein: CASSLLRGNIQYF. The CDR3, as DNA: TGTGCCAGCAGTTTATTACGGGGGAACATTCAGTACTTC.

This clonotype has at least ten counts. The chain recombines TRBV5-1 with TRBJ2-2; the D call may be TRBD1 or TRBD2 (5 bases each). Deletions cut 3 bases from V and 5 bases from J, with 20 bases between. Germline assignment: CDR1 SGHRS and CDR2 YFSETQ. CDR3 size: 17 residues. The CDR3 nucleotides are TGCGCCAGCAGCTCCGGAGGCAGGGCAACTTTTACCGGGGAGCTGTTTTTT. It specifies CASSSGGRATFTGELFF.

This clonotype appeared a few times. The chain recombines TRBV5-1 with TRBJ2-1; D is unresolved. Germline CDR1 and CDR2: SGHRS and YFSETQ. The CDR3 sequence is 12 residues long. Trimming cost V 7 bases and J 4 bases, with 9 bases left between them. For the CDR3, the DNA is TGCGCCAGCTCGAAGGAGTACAATGAGCAGTTCTTC. The encoded protein is CASSKEYNEQFF. Looking up the rest from reference TRBV5-1 and TRBJ2-1 gives the full variable domain: KAGVTQTPRYLIKTRGQQVTLSCSPISGHRSVSWYQQTPGQGLQFLFEYFSETQRNKGNFPGRFSGRQFSNSRSEMNVSTLELGDSALYLCASSKEYNEQFFGPGTRLTVL.

This clonotype occurred once. V and J are TRBV4-1 and TRBJ2-7; 8 bases line up with TRBD1. The V and J ends lost 0 bases and 3 bases, in that order; junction bases with no gene match: 13. There are 18 residues in the CDR3. Germline V CDR1 and CDR2: MGHRA, YSYEKL. The CDR3 region is CASSQETSLRTGGYEQYF. In DNA form, the CDR3 reads TGCGCCAGCAGCCAAGAAACAAGCTTACGAACAGGGGGCTACGAGCAGTACTTC.

The table lists this clonotype with many counts. The chain joins TRBV19 to TRBJ2-5; D possibly corresponds to TRBD1 (5 bases). CDR3 length: 16 residues. Looked up from germline, CDR1 is LNHDA and CDR2 is SQIVND (reference sequence). The ends were cut back, 10 bases at V and 0 bases at J, with 21 bases in the middle. The DNA of the CDR3 is TGTGCCACCAGGGAAGCCGGCGCAGGGTACCAAGAGACCCAGTACTTC. Translating gives CATREAGAGYQETQYF.

This clonotype was seen repeatedly, ten times or more. The rearrangement uses TRBV29-1 and TRBJ2-5; TRBD1 or TRBD2 may be the D gene (5 bases each). Germline-derived CDR1 and CDR2 are SQVTM and ANQGSEA. V was clipped by 6 bases and J by 1 base, with 21 bases between them. The length of the CDR3 is 16 residues. The chain's CDR3 is CSVPTVEGLSQETQYF. CDR3 sequence (DNA): TGCAGCGTGCCGACGGTAGAGGGGCTTAGCCAAGAGACCCAGTACTTC.

V usage is TRBV27 and J usage is TRBJ2-3; the match to TRBD2 covers 7 bases. V was pared by 7 bases and J by 4 bases, with 8 bases of the junction left unmatched. CDR1 MNHEY and CDR2 SMNVEV come from the germline V gene (reference sequence). The CDR3 has 14 amino acids. The CDR3 nucleotides are TGTGCCAGCAAGCGGGGAGGCTTCTCAGATACGCAGTATTTT. This gives the protein CASKRGGFSDTQYF.

The V gene is TRBV7-7, the J gene TRBJ2-7; no clear D. V lost 1 base, J lost 3 bases, and 13 bases lay in between. The CDR3 has 15 residues. Germline CDR1 and CDR2: SSHAT and FNYEAQ (reference sequence). The DNA for the CDR3 is TGTGCCAGCAGCTTAGGGTCAGAAGTCCACTACGAGCAGTACTTC. Translated, it gives CASSLGSEVHYEQYF.

This clonotype was recorded a few times. The chain is built from TRBV5-5 and TRBJ1-2; D might be TRBD1 (5 bases). Germline V lookup: CDR1 SGHKS, CDR2 YYEKEE (reference sequence). The ends were cut back, 0 bases at V and 4 bases at J, with 19 bases in the middle. The CDR3 contains 17 residues. The CDR3 reads CASSLVEGELGGYGYTF. The CDR3 DNA is TGTGCCAGCAGCTTGGTCGAAGGGGAACTGGGAGGCTATGGCTACACCTTC.

This clonotype occurred many times. V is TRBV7-2 and J is TRBJ2-6; D gene uncertain. Germline-derived CDR1 and CDR2 are SGHTA and FQGNSA. The CDR3 extends over 15 amino acids. Trimming pared 3 bases from V and 0 bases from J, leaving 6 bases between. The CDR3 loop reads CASSFVFSGANVLTF. The CDR3 DNA reads as TGTGCCAGCAGCTTCGTATTCTCTGGGGCCAACGTCCTGACTTTC.

The V call is TRBV19, the J call TRBJ2-1; D perhaps matches TRBD1 (6 bases). Germline CDR1 LNHDA, CDR2 SQIVND (reference sequence). This CDR3 is built from 14 residues. Trimming cost V 5 bases and J 4 bases, with 12 bases left between them. CDR3 nucleotide sequence: TGTGCCAGTAGTTACAGGGACCCTTACAATGAGCAGTTCTTC. Translation gives CASSYRDPYNEQFF. The variable domain in full, completed from reference TRBV19 and TRBJ2-1, reads DGGITQSPKYLFRKEGQNVTLSCEQNLNHDAMYWYRQDPGQGLRLIYYSQIVNDFQKGDIAEGYSVSREKKESFPLTVTSAQKNPTAFYLCASSYRDPYNEQFFGPGTRLTVL.

Many counts were recorded for this clonotype. The chain links TRBV12-3 or TRBV12-4 to TRBJ1-5, with TRBD1 as a possible D gene (6 bases). The CDR3 runs 13 residues. V was trimmed by 6 bases and J by 6 bases, leaving 12 bases between them. The CDR3 sequence: CASSSEGVQPQHF. The CDR3 DNA follows: TGTGCCAGCAGCAGCGAGGGGGTTCAGCCCCAGCATTTT.

This clonotype has a handful of counts. The rearrangement links TRBV7-9 to TRBJ1-1; possible D gene TRBD1, 5 bases. Trimming stripped 0 bases from V and 1 base from J, with 9 bases between. Germline-derived CDR1 and CDR2 are SEHNR and FQNEAQ (reference sequence). There are 15 residues in the CDR3. CDR3 coding DNA: TGTGCCAGCAGCTTAGCGACAGCTGAGAACACTGAAGCTTTCTTT. Its translation: CASSLATAENTEAFF. The complete variable domain, with remaining parts taken from reference TRBV7-9 and TRBJ1-1, reads DTGVSQNPRHKITKRGQNVTFRCDPISEHNRLYWYRQTLGQGPEFLTYFQNEAQLEKSRLLSDRFSAERPKGSFSTLEIQRTEQGDSAMYLCASSLATAENTEAFFGQGTRLTVV.

Many counts were recorded for this clonotype. The J gene is TRBJ1-1, the V gene TRBV5-1, with D unclear. Germline V lookup: CDR1 SGHRS, CDR2 YFSETQ. This CDR3 has 13 residues. Deletions cut 1 base from V and 7 bases from J, with 11 bases between. The CDR3 nucleotides read TGCGCCAGCAGCTTGAGAGCGGGCTATGAAGCTTTCTTT. The encoded protein is CASSLRAGYEAFF.

In its sample, this clonotype was seen a few times. The gene calls are TRBV12-3 or TRBV12-4 and TRBJ1-2, with D possibly being TRBD1 (5 bases). This CDR3 has 14 amino acids. V was clipped by 6 bases and J by 5 bases, with 16 bases between them. CDR3 DNA sequence: TGTGCCAGCAGATATGGGGACGATTGGTATGGCTACACCTTC. Amino acids: CASRYGDDWYGYTF.

Many counts were recorded for this clonotype. J is TRBJ2-7 and V is TRBV12-3 or TRBV12-4; 8 bases are a match to TRBD1. This CDR3 has 14 residues. V lost 5 bases to trimming and J lost 6 bases; unmatched junction nucleotides: 9. The CDR3 DNA sequence: TGTGCCAGCAGTAAGGACAGGGTGCTGTTCGAGCAGTACTTC. Its translation is CASSKDRVLFEQYF.